A selection of T cell receptor beta chains follows, all from one sample in a study of blood T cells in healthy people across ages. TCRdb processed the 5' RACE reads anew with MiXCR; each CDR3 protein has one entry. The sample shows about 580,000 distinct CDR3 sequences, around half of them seen only once. The material sequenced was blood. The receptors come from a man at least 80 years old in good health. Each CDR3 is given without its conserved first and last residue.

J gene: TRBJ2-7
V gene: TRBV27
CDR3 protein: ATSARTAISYEQY

J gene: TRBJ1-5
V gene: TRBV5-1
CDR3 protein: ASRSGAGSPQH

J gene: TRBJ2-5
V gene: TRBV5-1
CDR3 protein: ASSWAGEQETQY

J gene: TRBJ2-7
V gene: TRBV20-1
CDR3 protein: SAGTGYPGFDEQY

J gene: TRBJ1-2
V gene: TRBV20-1
CDR3 protein: SATTKQGAGANYGYT

J gene: TRBJ2-7
V gene: TRBV28
CDR3 protein: ASSPRTSGSPRFSYEQY

J gene: TRBJ1-5
V gene: TRBV12-3/TRBV12-4
CDR3 protein: ASSLTTGDQPQH

J gene: TRBJ1-6
V gene: TRBV20-1
CDR3 protein: SARDNPGSSYNSPLH

J gene: TRBJ1-1
V gene: TRBV6-5
CDR3 protein: ASNPFWGTEAF

J gene: TRBJ2-5
V gene: TRBV20-1
CDR3 protein: SAGRDGREETQY

J gene: TRBJ2-7
V gene: TRBV6-6
CDR3 protein: ASSYSRETYEQY

J gene: TRBJ2-5
V gene: TRBV15
CDR3 protein: ATSRDLGETQY

J gene: TRBJ2-7
V gene: TRBV29-1
CDR3 protein: SAAGAYEQY

J gene: TRBJ2-6
V gene: TRBV7-2
CDR3 protein: ASSFGDGRISSGANVLT

J gene: TRBJ2-1
V gene: TRBV28
CDR3 protein: ASSSPSPGNNEQF

J gene: TRBJ2-1
V gene: TRBV10-3
CDR3 protein: AISGLNTGGRYNEQF

J gene: TRBJ2-3
V gene: TRBV28
CDR3 protein: ASTLGGSTDTQY

J gene: TRBJ2-3
V gene: TRBV7-2
CDR3 protein: ASSLDRWADTQY

J gene: TRBJ2-7
V gene: TRBV7-2
CDR3 protein: ASSLEGSWIYEQY

J gene: TRBJ2-1
V gene: TRBV7-2
CDR3 protein: ASSHRDGYNEQF

J gene: TRBJ2-1
V gene: TRBV7-2
CDR3 protein: ASSLVFGAYNEQF

J gene: TRBJ2-1
V gene: TRBV6-5
CDR3 protein: ASRTDRSSYNEQF

J gene: TRBJ1-5
V gene: TRBV20-1
CDR3 protein: SATTDRGLRNQPQH

J gene: TRBJ2-5
V gene: TRBV14
CDR3 protein: ASSQGLAGGNEQY

J gene: TRBJ2-5
V gene: TRBV12-5
CDR3 protein: ASGLGDRGPETQY

J gene: TRBJ2-7
V gene: TRBV28
CDR3 protein: ASSLLGGPVYEQY

J gene: TRBJ2-3
V gene: TRBV7-9
CDR3 protein: ASSPTGTGGPRGTDTQY

J gene: NA
V gene: TRBV15
CDR3 protein: ATSRTVGILETQY

J gene: TRBJ2-5
V gene: TRBV29-1
CDR3 protein: SVVGTGEETQY

J gene: TRBJ1-1
V gene: TRBV20-1
CDR3 protein: SAASRGQGLKLSLRTEAF

J gene: TRBJ2-1
V gene: TRBV6-6
CDR3 protein: ASSYRQDNFYEQF

J gene: TRBJ2-5
V gene: TRBV7-2
CDR3 protein: ASSPGTVWETQY